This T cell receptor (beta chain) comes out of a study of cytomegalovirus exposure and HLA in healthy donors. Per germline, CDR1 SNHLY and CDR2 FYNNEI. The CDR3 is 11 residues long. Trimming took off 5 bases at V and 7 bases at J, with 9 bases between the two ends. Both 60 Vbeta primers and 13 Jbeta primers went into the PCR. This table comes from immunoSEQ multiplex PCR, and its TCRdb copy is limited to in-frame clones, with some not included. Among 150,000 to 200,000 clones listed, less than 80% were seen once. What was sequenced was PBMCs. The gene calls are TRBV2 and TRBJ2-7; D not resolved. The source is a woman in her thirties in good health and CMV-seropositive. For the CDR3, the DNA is TGTGCCAGCAGTCACCCTCGGGAGCAGTACTTC. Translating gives CASSHPREQYF. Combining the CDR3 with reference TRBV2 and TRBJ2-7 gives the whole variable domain EPEVTQTPSHQVTQMGQEVILRCVPISNHLYFYWYRQILGQKVEFLVSFYNNEISEKSEIFDDQFSVERPDGSNFTLKIRSTKLEDSAMYFCASSHPREQYFGPGTRLTVT.